Below, 23 T cell receptor beta chains from the same sample are listed, as sequenced in a study of human T cells and chemical hapten exposure. Time point indicated: patch test 2, 6 weeks after DPC sensitization. Treatment reported: therapeutic diphenylcyclopropenone sensitization with weekly scalp DPC. MiXCR was run by TCRdb on the RACE reads, yielding one entry per CDR3 protein. The sample has under 100,000 distinct CDR3 sequences; approximately 10% are singletons. Sequencing used whole blood, obtained in connection with sensitization to the hapten diphenylcyclopropenone (DPC). Source of these receptors: a woman in her forties with alopecia areata. Some clones in this sample may be carry-over from other donors' samples.

This clonotype came up many times. The chain recombines TRBV18 with TRBJ1-1, with TRBD1 as a possible D gene (6 bases). Looked up from germline, CDR1 is KGHSH and CDR2 is LQKENI. This CDR3 is 13 amino acids long. V dropped 5 bases and J dropped 1 base, with 8 bases sitting between them. CDR3 sequence reads: CASSTGQNTEAFF. CDR3 sequence (DNA): TGTGCCAGCTCAACGGGACAGAACACTGAAGCTTTCTTT.

This clonotype was seen repeatedly, ten times or more. The chain is built from TRBV29-1 and TRBJ2-6; D gene uncertain. This CDR3 comprises 14 residues. Germline assignment: CDR1 SQVTM and CDR2 ANQGSEA. Trimming stripped 4 bases from V and 0 bases from J, with 7 bases between. CDR3 loop: CSVGSPSGANVLTF. In DNA form, the CDR3 reads TGCAGCGTTGGGTCGCCCTCTGGGGCCAACGTCCTGACTTTC. The full variable domain, completed using reference TRBV29-1 and TRBJ2-6, is SAVISQKPSRDICQRGTSLTIQCQVDSQVTMMFWYRQQPGQSLTLIATANQGSEATYESGFVIDKFPISRPNLTFSTLTVSNMSPEDSSIYLCSVGSPSGANVLTFGAGSRLTVL.

The rearrangement links TRBV10-1 to TRBJ1-5; a possible D gene is TRBD1 (5 bases). Germline V gene lookup returns CDR1 WNHNN and CDR2 SYGVQD (reference sequence). V gave up 0 bases and J gave up 1 base, with 13 bases separating them. This CDR3 is 17 amino acids long. CDR3 in DNA: TGCGCCAGCAGTGAGTCGAAGGACACCAAAAGCAATCAGCCCCAGCATTTT. Translation gives CASSESKDTKSNQPQHF.

CDR3 sequence: CASRPPDRGTEAFF. CDR3 DNA: TGTGCCAGCAGACCACCGGACAGGGGCACTGAAGCTTTCTTT. V usage is TRBV28 and J usage is TRBJ1-1, with TRBD1 matching 9 bases. Germline V gene lookup returns CDR1 MDHEN and CDR2 SYDVKM. Trimming removed 6 bases from V and 4 bases from J; junction bases left unmatched: 6. The CDR3 runs to 14 residues.

There are many counts of this clonotype. V gene TRBV30 combines with J gene TRBJ2-7; D uncertain. Germline-derived CDR1 and CDR2 are GTSNPN and SVGIG (reference sequence). V dropped 4 bases and J dropped 2 bases, with 12 bases sitting between them. The CDR3 contains 13 residues. CDR3: CAWNPGGTYEQYF. DNA for the CDR3: TGTGCCTGGAACCCCGGCGGTACCTACGAGCAGTACTTC. Combining the CDR3 with reference TRBV30 and TRBJ2-7 gives the whole variable domain SQTIHQWPATLVQPVGSPLSLECTVEGTSNPNLYWYRQAAGRGLQLLFYSVGIGQISSEVPQNLSASRPQDRQFILSSKKLLLSDSGFYLCAWNPGGTYEQYFGPGTRLTVT.

In this sample, this clonotype turned up many times. This chain links TRBV11-2 with TRBJ2-5; D remains unclear. V lost 2 bases to trimming and J lost 2 bases, with 9 bases between them. This CDR3 comprises 14 residues. Germline values: CDR1 SGHAT, CDR2 FQNNGV. In DNA form, the CDR3 reads TGTGCCAGCAGCTTAAGGCAGATTCAAGAGACCCAGTACTTC. This codes for CASSLRQIQETQYF.

This clonotype was seen once. The chain combines TRBV28 with TRBJ2-3, with D possibly being TRBD1 (5 bases). Trimming took 6 bases from V and 2 from J, leaving 12 bases between them. This CDR3 has 14 amino acids. Germline V gene data show CDR1 as MDHEN and CDR2 as SYDVKM. The CDR3 region has the DNA TGTGCCAGCAGATGGAAGGGGTACACAGATACGCAGTATTTT. Translation gives CASRWKGYTDTQYF.

This clonotype was counted a few times. V usage is TRBV11-2 and J usage is TRBJ1-1; D might be TRBD1 (6 bases). CDR1 and CDR2 from the germline V gene are SGHAT and FQNNGV. This CDR3 comprises 13 residues. Trimming took off 5 bases at V and 2 bases at J, with 9 bases between the two ends. CDR3: CASSGQKNTEAFF. The CDR3 DNA sequence: TGTGCCAGCAGCGGACAGAAAAACACTGAAGCTTTCTTT.

This clonotype was detected many times. The gene calls are TRBV6-1 and TRBJ2-7, with D perhaps TRBD1 (6 bases). V was pared by 4 bases and J by 2 bases, with 18 bases between. The CDR3 is made up of 16 amino acids. CDR1 is MNHNS and CDR2 is SASEGT in the germline V gene. The CDR3 DNA is TGTGCCAGCAGTGTTACAGGGACGGGATTACCCTACGAGCAGTACTTC. It is translated as CASSVTGTGLPYEQYF.

This clonotype was recorded a few times. The rearrangement joins TRBV12-3 or TRBV12-4 to TRBJ2-1; 9 bases are a match to TRBD2. The CDR3 spans 15 residues. The V gene end was trimmed by 6 bases and the J gene end by 7 bases; junction bases not matched to a gene: 10. The CDR3 DNA reads as TGTGCCAGCAGCAGGGCAGCGGGGGGAAGGAATGAGCAGTTCTTC. Translated, it gives CASSRAAGGRNEQFF.

This clonotype occurred a few times. The chain has TRBV6-1 and TRBJ2-7, with TRBD1 matching over 9 bases. V lost 7 bases, J lost 3 bases, and 7 bases stayed unmatched. This CDR3 spans 14 amino acids. Looked up from germline, CDR1 is MNHNS and CDR2 is SASEGT. CDR3 region: CASNPGQGVYEQYF. CDR3 nucleotides: TGTGCCAGCAATCCGGGACAGGGCGTCTACGAGCAGTACTTC.

This clonotype occurred a few times. The V call is TRBV6-2 or TRBV6-3, the J call TRBJ2-7, with 8 bases matching TRBD2. Unmatched junction bases numbered 10, after V lost 3 bases and J lost 3 bases. CDR1 is MNHEY, CDR2 SVGEGT, per germline. The length of the CDR3 is 16 residues. The CDR3 nucleotides read TGTGCCAGCAGTTATCCAGCGGGAGTTATAAGCTACGAGCAGTACTTC. Its translation is CASSYPAGVISYEQYF.

The chain joins TRBV12-3 or TRBV12-4 to TRBJ1-1; 9 positions match TRBD1. With V trimmed by 6 bases and J by 1 base, 15 bases remained unmatched. The CDR3 is made up of 18 amino acids. CDR3 region: CASRPGQGSRYGNTEAFF. In DNA, the CDR3 is TGTGCCAGCAGGCCGGGACAGGGATCCCGGTATGGGAACACTGAAGCTTTCTTT.

This chain joins TRBV5-1 and TRBJ2-7, with 13 bases matching TRBD2. The CDR3 runs 15 residues. The V gene's germline CDR1 is SGHRS and CDR2 YFSETQ. V dropped 0 bases and J dropped 3; count of bases not matched to a gene: 0. The CDR3 DNA follows: TGCGCCAGCAGCTTGGGGACTAGCGGGAGCTACGAGCAGTACTTC. Its translation is CASSLGTSGSYEQYF.

Many counts were recorded for this clonotype. The V and J genes are TRBV27 and TRBJ2-7, with D tentatively TRBD1 (6 bases). The CDR3 is made up of 16 amino acids. The V end was cut by 6 bases, the J end by 2 bases, with 20 bases between. Germline V lookup: CDR1 MNHEY, CDR2 SMNVEV (reference sequence). CDR3 region: CASSWVWTEAPYEQYF. The CDR3 DNA is TGTGCCAGCAGCTGGGTTTGGACAGAGGCTCCCTACGAGCAGTACTTC.

The V and J genes are TRBV7-8 and TRBJ1-5; no clear D. CDR3 length equals 13 residues. Trimming shortened V by 2 bases and J by 3 bases, and 5 bases separated the two germline ends. Germline V CDR1 and CDR2: SGHVS, FQNEAQ. This CDR3 reads CASSLRYNQPQHF. CDR3 DNA sequence: TGTGCCAGCAGCTTAAGATACAATCAGCCCCAGCATTTT.

There are many counts of this clonotype. The gene calls are TRBV28 and TRBJ2-3; 8 positions match TRBD2. There are 17 residues in the CDR3. The germline V gene encodes CDR1 MDHEN and CDR2 SYDVKM. The V and J ends lost 6 bases and 8 bases, in that order; junction bases with no gene match: 19. CDR3 protein: CASSRLMASPAGGTQYF. CDR3 bases: TGTGCCAGCAGCCGCCTCATGGCTAGCCCGGCGGGGGGTACGCAGTATTTT.

V is TRBV20-1 and J is TRBJ2-7; tentative D call: TRBD1 (6 bases). Germline assignment: CDR1 DFQATT and CDR2 SNEGSKA (reference sequence). Trimming stripped 1 base from V and 4 bases from J, with 11 bases between. The CDR3 totals 13 residues. CDR3 DNA sequence: TGCAGTGCTAGAGGGGACATTGCGTACGAGCAGTACTTC. It codes for CSARGDIAYEQYF.

This clonotype was counted at least ten times. The V gene is TRBV19, the J gene TRBJ1-1, with TRBD1 matching 9 bases. This CDR3 comprises 14 residues. Germline lookup yields CDR1 LNHDA and CDR2 SQIVND (reference sequence). V gave up 8 bases and J gave up 5 bases; unmatched junction bases: 9. CDR3 coding DNA: TGTGCCAGTGGGCGGAGGACAGGGGTTACTGAAGCTTTCTTT. Amino acid sequence: CASGRRTGVTEAFF.

This clonotype was detected many times. The gene calls are TRBV6-2 or TRBV6-3 and TRBJ2-7, with 10 bases that match TRBD1. V was pared by 4 bases and J by 5 bases, with 8 bases of the junction left unmatched. Germline V lookup: CDR1 MNHEY, CDR2 SVGEGT. CDR3 length equals 15 residues. CDR3 sequence (DNA): TGTGCCAGCAGTTCCCGGGACAGGGGTAGCGACGAGCAGTACTTC. As protein: CASSSRDRGSDEQYF.

This clonotype was observed at least ten times. The V call is TRBV4-2, the J call TRBJ2-5; TRBD2 might be the D (7 bases). Germline CDR1 is LGHNA and CDR2 is YNFKEQ. Between the trimmed V and J ends, which lost 0 bases and 5 bases, there was a span of 19 bases. The CDR3 spans 17 residues. The CDR3 nucleotides are TGTGCCAGCAGCCAAGATGGGGGGGCACGTGGGGTTGAGACCCAGTACTTC. Translation gives CASSQDGGARGVETQYF.

This clonotype was counted a few times. The rearrangement joins TRBV6-1 to TRBJ2-7; possible D gene TRBD1, 5 bases. The CDR3 extends over 14 amino acids. The ends were cut back, 4 bases at V and 6 bases at J, with 16 bases in the middle. Germline CDR1 and CDR2: MNHNS and SASEGT. CDR3 loop: CASSVEKGISEQYF. CDR3 DNA: TGTGCCAGCAGTGTTGAAAAGGGGATATCCGAGCAGTACTTC.

The genes are TRBV12-3 or TRBV12-4 and TRBJ2-7; 11 bases map to TRBD2. The CDR3 spans 15 residues. J lost 6 bases, V lost 7 bases, and 11 bases had no gene match. The CDR3 region has the DNA TGTGCCAGCAAAATACTAGCGGGAGCCCTCGGCGAGCAGTACTTC. Protein sequence: CASKILAGALGEQYF.